This T cell receptor (beta chain) is from a study of T cell repertoires in cytomegalovirus infection. Overall study context: Public TCR beta signatures provided an indication of both CMV infection and a matching HLA type.

TCRdb called the reads again in MiXCR, with one record for every CDR3 protein. The table lists fewer than 350,000 distinct CDR3 sequences, about 17% of them singletons, with approximately 12% in the top ten. In the case of this clonotype: What it binds is unknown.

Study outcomes and limitations: The cumulative frequency of public TCR beta families distinguished individuals who carried CMV together with the relevant HLA. The ex vivo response was dominated by HLA-C-restricted CMV-specific TCR beta clonotypes.

The CDR3 consists of 18 residues. Germline V gene data show CDR1 as MNHEY and CDR2 as SVGEGT. Losses at the gene ends were 2 bases for V and 2 bases for J; bases not matched to a gene: 8. The clonotype comes from a human donor in good health (CMV status not recorded). Some clones in this sample may be carry-over from other donors' samples. The rearrangement links TRBV6-2 or TRBV6-3 to TRBJ2-2, with 10 positions matching TRBD1. The sample comprised PBMCs. DNA for the CDR3: TGTGCCAGCAGTTACATTTTCGGGACAGGGGAAAACACCGGGGAGCTGTTTTTT. This encodes CASSYIFGTGENTGELFF.